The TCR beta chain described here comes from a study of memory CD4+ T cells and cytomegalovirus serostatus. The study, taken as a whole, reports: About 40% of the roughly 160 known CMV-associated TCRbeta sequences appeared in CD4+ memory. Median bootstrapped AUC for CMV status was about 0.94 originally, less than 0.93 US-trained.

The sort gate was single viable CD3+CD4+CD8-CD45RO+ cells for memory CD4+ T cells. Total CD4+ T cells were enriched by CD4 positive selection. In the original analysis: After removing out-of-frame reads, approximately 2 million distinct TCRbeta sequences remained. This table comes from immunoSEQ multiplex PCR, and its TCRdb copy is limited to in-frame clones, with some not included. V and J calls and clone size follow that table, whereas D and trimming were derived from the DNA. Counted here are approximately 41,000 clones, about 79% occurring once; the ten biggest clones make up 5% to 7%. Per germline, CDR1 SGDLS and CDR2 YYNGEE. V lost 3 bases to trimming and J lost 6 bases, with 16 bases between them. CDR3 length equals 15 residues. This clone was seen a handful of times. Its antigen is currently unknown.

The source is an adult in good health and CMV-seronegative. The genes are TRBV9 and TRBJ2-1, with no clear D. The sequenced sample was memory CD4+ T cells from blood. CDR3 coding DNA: TGTGCCAGCAGCGGAGGCCCGGAAGCGTCCAATGAGCAGTTCTTC. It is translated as CASSGGPEASNEQFF.